One sample yielded the 18 T cell receptor beta chains listed below, sequenced in a study of PD-1 blockade in classical Hodgkin lymphoma. The time point denotes: cycle 4 day 1 (C4D1), after more than five weeks of nivolumab. Following autologous stem cell transplantation, relapse occurred in every patient, and exposure to brentuximab vedotin varied. Assay: immunoSEQ multiplex PCR; the TCRdb copy retains only in-frame clones and omits some. This sample has about 90,000 clones, with roughly nine tenths found just once. Sequencing used peripheral blood mononuclear cells (PBMCs), obtained before the fourth cycle of nivolumab. These receptors were collected from a human donor with classical Hodgkin lymphoma.

V and J are TRBV5-6 and TRBJ2-7; D perhaps matches TRBD1 (6 bases). The V gene lost 2 bases and the J gene lost 2 bases, with 14 bases spanning the gap. Looked up from germline, CDR1 is SGHDT and CDR2 is YYEEEE. CDR3 length: 15 residues. CDR3 protein: CASSFPGDRTYEQYF. The CDR3 DNA reads as TGTGCCAGCAGCTTCCCAGGGGACCGTACCTACGAGCAGTACTTC.

This clone was counted a single time. The CDR3 here is CASSLVGAAEGYTF. CDR3 bases: TGTGCCAGCAGCTTAGTGGGGGCCGCCGAGGGCTACACCTTC. The chain is built from TRBV7-2 and TRBJ1-2, with D possibly being TRBD1 (6 bases). Per the germline V gene, CDR1 is SGHTA and CDR2 is FQGNSA. This CDR3 region has 14 residues. The V gene lost 1 base and the J gene lost 8 bases, with 14 bases spanning the gap.

The chain carries TRBV7-2 and TRBJ2-1; D is unresolved. In germline, CDR1 is SGHTA, CDR2 FQGNSA. The CDR3 is 14 residues long. V dropped 2 bases and J dropped 6 bases, with 11 bases sitting between them. This chain's CDR3 is CASSLYVEPNEQFF. The CDR3 DNA follows: TGTGCCAGCAGCTTATATGTGGAACCCAATGAGCAGTTCTTC.

The chain uses TRBV7-6 and TRBJ2-5, with D possibly matching TRBD1 (6 bases). The V gene lost 0 bases and the J gene lost 9 bases, with 8 bases spanning the gap. Germline CDR1 SGHVS, CDR2 FNYEAQ. The CDR3 runs to 12 residues. Written as DNA, the CDR3 is TGTGCCAGCAGCTTAGCTGAGGGGGCCCAGTACTTC. Its protein product is CASSLAEGAQYF.

The CDR3 nucleotides read TGTGCCAGCAGTAGGGAGGGGGCCTACAATGAGCAGTTCTTC. Translation: CASSREGAYNEQFF. V is TRBV9 and J is TRBJ2-1, with TRBD2 as a possible D gene (7 bases). CDR3 size: 14 residues. The V end was cut by 5 bases, the J end by 2 bases, with 11 bases between. Germline lookup yields CDR1 SGDLS and CDR2 YYNGEE.

This clone was detected only a few times. The chain employs TRBV27 and TRBJ1-2; D is perhaps TRBD1 (5 bases). V dropped 5 bases and J dropped 4 bases, with 17 bases sitting between them. Germline V gene data show CDR1 as MNHEY and CDR2 as SMNVEV (reference sequence). This CDR3 region has 15 residues. CDR3 DNA sequence: TGTGCCAGCAGTCCAACAGGCCTAGTCTTCTATGGCTACACCTTC. As protein: CASSPTGLVFYGYTF.

The V and J genes are TRBV7-2 and TRBJ1-2; TRBD1 might be the D (6 bases). The CDR3 extends over 14 amino acids. The V and J ends lost 2 bases and 2 bases respectively, with 9 bases between them. The germline V gene encodes CDR1 SGHTA and CDR2 FQGNSA. The CDR3 loop reads CASSLLTGNYGYTF. The DNA of the CDR3 is TGTGCCAGCAGCTTATTAACAGGGAACTATGGCTACACCTTC.

With respect to this clone: At the DNA level, this CDR3 is encoded by other sequences in the same sample as well. This rearrangement joins TRBV6-6 to TRBJ2-7, with D perhaps assigned TRBD1 or TRBD2 (5 bases each). The germline V and J ends were trimmed by 2 bases and 3 bases, with 11 bases remaining between them. This CDR3 has 14 amino acids. Germline CDR1 MNHNY, CDR2 SVGAGI (reference sequence). This CDR3 is CASSYGRGSYEQYF. CDR3 sequence (DNA): TGTGCCAGCAGTTACGGCCGGGGCAGCTACGAGCAGTACTTC.

This sequence joins TRBV18 and TRBJ1-5; D is unresolved. The germline CDR1 and CDR2 sequences are KGHSH and LQKENI. The CDR3 totals 15 residues. The V and J ends lost 3 bases and 0 bases respectively, with 9 bases between them. The CDR3 DNA sequence: TGTGCCAGCTCACCCTCAATCGATAGCAATCAGCCCCAGCATTTT. Protein: CASSPSIDSNQPQHF.

The chain employs TRBV7-8 and TRBJ1-1; 7 bases are shared with TRBD1. Germline V lookup: CDR1 SGHVS, CDR2 FQNEAQ. J gave up 4 bases and V 4 bases, and 6 bases lay outside the gene matches. The CDR3 runs 14 residues. Here the CDR3 reads CASSSHRGATEAFF. CDR3 bases: TGTGCCAGCAGCTCCCACAGGGGTGCCACTGAAGCTTTCTTT.

This chain uses TRBV7-2 with TRBJ2-3; 7 positions match TRBD2. Germline V gene sequence: CDR1 SGHTA, CDR2 FQGNSA. Losses at the gene ends were 2 bases for V and 6 bases for J; bases not matched to a gene: 5. This CDR3 spans 14 amino acids. The CDR3 sequence: CASSLSSRGDTQYF. In DNA, the CDR3 is TGTGCCAGCAGCTTATCCTCGCGGGGGGATACGCAGTATTTT.

The chain joins TRBV19 to TRBJ1-1; D not certain. The CDR3 extends over 13 amino acids. Trimming removed 7 bases at V and 3 bases at J, with 12 bases between. Germline V gene data show CDR1 as LNHDA and CDR2 as SQIVND (reference sequence). CDR3 in DNA: TGTGCCAGTACCCCGGGGAGATACACTGAAGCTTTCTTT. It translates to CASTPGRYTEAFF.

This clone has more than one count but fewer than ten. This rearrangement joins TRBV19 to TRBJ1-1; TRBD1 agrees at 7 bases. The V and J ends lost 7 bases and 5 bases, in that order; junction bases with no gene match: 7. This CDR3 has 13 residues. CDR1 and CDR2 from the germline V gene are LNHDA and SQIVND (reference sequence). The CDR3 DNA reads as TGTGCCAGTACGGAGGGGGCAAATACTGAAGCTTTCTTT. This translates into CASTEGANTEAFF.

The V and J genes are TRBV14 and TRBJ1-4; perhaps TRBD1 as D (6 bases). Germline V gene sequence: CDR1 SGHDN, CDR2 FVKESK. The CDR3 totals 12 residues. V was shortened by 4 bases and J by 8 bases, with 8 bases between the two germline ends. DNA of the CDR3: TGTGCCAGCAGCCGAAGGGGGGAAAAACTGTTTTTT. This gives the protein CASSRRGEKLFF.

The chain recombines TRBV6-5 with TRBJ1-1; the D gene is possibly TRBD1 (6 bases). CDR3 length: 14 amino acids. CDR1 is MNHEY, CDR2 SVGAGI, per germline. The V end lost 2 bases, the J end lost 5 bases, and 12 bases lay between the germline ends. The CDR3 spells CASSYGGAGTEAFF. In DNA form, the CDR3 reads TGTGCCAGCAGTTACGGGGGGGCAGGAACTGAAGCTTTCTTT.

The chain carries TRBV19 and TRBJ2-6; D may match TRBD1 or TRBD2 (6 bases each). Trimming took off 3 bases at V and 4 bases at J, with 13 bases between the two ends. Germline V gene lookup returns CDR1 LNHDA and CDR2 SQIVND (reference sequence). The CDR3 consists of 16 residues. CDR3 protein: CASSIYGGTGANVLTF. In nucleotides, the CDR3 is TGTGCCAGTAGTATTTATGGGGGGACAGGGGCCAACGTCCTGACTTTC.

V and J are TRBV4-1 and TRBJ2-1, with 7 bases that match TRBD1. V lost 4 bases and J lost 7; bases outside the gene matches: 4. CDR1 and CDR2 (germline): MGHRA, YSYEKL. The CDR3 runs 13 residues. CDR3 residues: CASSPGTDNEQFF. CDR3 in DNA: TGCGCCAGCAGCCCCGGGACAGATAATGAGCAGTTCTTC.

V and J are TRBV28 and TRBJ2-7; 7 bases fit TRBD1. Germline lookup yields CDR1 MDHEN and CDR2 SYDVKM. V dropped 6 bases and J dropped 6; count of bases not matched to a gene: 17. The CDR3 consists of 16 residues. The CDR3 DNA reads as TGTGCCAGCAGCCGTAACAGGGGCGGGTTTTTTGGCGAGCAGTACTTC. Protein: CASSRNRGGFFGEQYF.